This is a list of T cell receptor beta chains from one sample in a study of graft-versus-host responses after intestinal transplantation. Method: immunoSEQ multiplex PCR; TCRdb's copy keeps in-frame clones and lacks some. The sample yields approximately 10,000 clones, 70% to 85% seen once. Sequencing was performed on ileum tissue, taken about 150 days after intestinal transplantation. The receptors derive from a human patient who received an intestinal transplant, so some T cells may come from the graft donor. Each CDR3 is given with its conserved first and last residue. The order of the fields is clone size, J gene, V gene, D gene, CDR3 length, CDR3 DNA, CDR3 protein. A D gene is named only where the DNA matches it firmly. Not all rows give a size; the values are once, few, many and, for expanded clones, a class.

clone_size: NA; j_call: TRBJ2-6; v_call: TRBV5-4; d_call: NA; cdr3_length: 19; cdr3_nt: TGTGCCAGCAGCCAAGCCCTGGATAGCTCATCCTCTGGGGCCAACGTCCTGACTTTC; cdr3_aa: CASSQALDSSSSGANVLTF
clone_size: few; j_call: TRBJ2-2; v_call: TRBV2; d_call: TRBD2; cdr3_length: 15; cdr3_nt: TGTGCCAGCAGGCGAGCGGGAGGTGCCACCGGGGAGCTGTTTTTT; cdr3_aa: CASRRAGGATGELFF
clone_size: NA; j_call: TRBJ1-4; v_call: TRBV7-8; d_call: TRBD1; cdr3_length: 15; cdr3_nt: TGTGCAAGCCGGGACAGGGGTCGGGCTAATGAAAAACTGTTTTTT; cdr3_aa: CASRDRGRANEKLFF
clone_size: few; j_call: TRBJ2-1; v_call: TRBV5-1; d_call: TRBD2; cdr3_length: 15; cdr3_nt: TGCGCCAGCAGTTCTAGCGGGGCCTCCTACAATGAGCAGTTCTTC; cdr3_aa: CASSSSGASYNEQFF
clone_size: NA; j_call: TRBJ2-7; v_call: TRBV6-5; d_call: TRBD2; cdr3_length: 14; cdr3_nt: TGTGCCAGCAGCCATCTAGCGGGGGGGTACGAGCAGTACTTC; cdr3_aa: CASSHLAGGYEQYF
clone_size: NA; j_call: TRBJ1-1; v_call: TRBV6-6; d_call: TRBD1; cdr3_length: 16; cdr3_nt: TGTGCCAGCAGTTCAAACAGGGGGCGTTTGAACACTGAAGCTTTCTTT; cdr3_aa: CASSSNRGRLNTEAFF
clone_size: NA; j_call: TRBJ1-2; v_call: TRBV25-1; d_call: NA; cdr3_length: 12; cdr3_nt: TGTGCCAGCACGGCCGGGTACTATGGCTACACCTTC; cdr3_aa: CASTAGYYGYTF
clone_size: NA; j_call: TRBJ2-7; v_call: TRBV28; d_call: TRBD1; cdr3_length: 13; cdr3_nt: TGTGCCAGCACCACGGGACAGACCTACGAGCAGTACTTC; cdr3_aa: CASTTGQTYEQYF
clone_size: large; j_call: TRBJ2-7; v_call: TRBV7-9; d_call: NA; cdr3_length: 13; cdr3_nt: TGTGCCAGCAGCTGGTTAACAGGAGAGGTGCAGTACTTC; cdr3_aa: CASSWLTGEVQYF
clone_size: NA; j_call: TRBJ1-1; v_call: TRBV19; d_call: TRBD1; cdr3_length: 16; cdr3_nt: TGTGCCAGTACCCCCCGTACAGGGGGGGCGAACACTGAAGCTTTCTTT; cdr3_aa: CASTPRTGGANTEAFF
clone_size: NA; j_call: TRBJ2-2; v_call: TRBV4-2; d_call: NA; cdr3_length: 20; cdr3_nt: TGTGCCAGCAGCCCCAACCGCCAGGGGTCCTCGTTTAAGAACACCGGGGAGCTGTTTTTT; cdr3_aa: CASSPNRQGSSFKNTGELFF
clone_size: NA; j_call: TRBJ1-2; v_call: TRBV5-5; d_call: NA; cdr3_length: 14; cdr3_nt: TGTGCCAGCAGCTTGATTGAGACTAACTATGGCTACACCTTC; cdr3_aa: CASSLIETNYGYTF
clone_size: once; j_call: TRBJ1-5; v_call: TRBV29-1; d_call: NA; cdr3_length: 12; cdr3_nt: TGCAGCGTTGGGTCCGGGAATCAGCCCCAGCATTTT; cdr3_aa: CSVGSGNQPQHF
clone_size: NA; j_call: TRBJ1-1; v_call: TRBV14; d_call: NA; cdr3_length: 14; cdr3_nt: TGTGCCAGCAGCCCGGCGGGGATGAACACTGAAGCTTTCTTT; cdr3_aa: CASSPAGMNTEAFF
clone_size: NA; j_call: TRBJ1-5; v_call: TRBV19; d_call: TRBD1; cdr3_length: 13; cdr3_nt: TGTGCCAGTAGCCAGGGGGTTCAACAGCCCCAGCATTTT; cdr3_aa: CASSQGVQQPQHF
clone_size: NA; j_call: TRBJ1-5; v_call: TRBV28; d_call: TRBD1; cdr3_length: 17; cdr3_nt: TGTGCCACAGAACTCGAACCGGGACAGAGGAGCAATCAGCCCCAGCATTTT; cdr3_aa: CATELEPGQRSNQPQHF
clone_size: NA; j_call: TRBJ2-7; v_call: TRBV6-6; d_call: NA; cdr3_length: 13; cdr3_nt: TGTGCCAGCAGGGAAACGGACTCTCTCGAGCAGTACTTC; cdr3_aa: CASRETDSLEQYF
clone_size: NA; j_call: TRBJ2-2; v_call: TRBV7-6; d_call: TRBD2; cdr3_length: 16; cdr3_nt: TGTGCCAGCAGCCCTAGCGGGAGGCCGAACACCGGGGAGCTGTTTTTT; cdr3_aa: CASSPSGRPNTGELFF
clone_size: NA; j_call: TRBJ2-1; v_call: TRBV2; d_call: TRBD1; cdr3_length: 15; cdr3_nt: TGTGCCAGCAGTGAAGGACAGGGCATAGGCAATGAGCAGTTCTTC; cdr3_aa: CASSEGQGIGNEQFF
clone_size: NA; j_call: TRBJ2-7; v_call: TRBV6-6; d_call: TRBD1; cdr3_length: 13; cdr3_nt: TGTGCCAGCAGTCCCGGGACAGCGCACGAGCAGTACTTC; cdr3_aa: CASSPGTAHEQYF
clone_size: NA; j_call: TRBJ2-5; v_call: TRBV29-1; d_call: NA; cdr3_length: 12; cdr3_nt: TGCAGCGTTAAGCCCCATGGAGAGACCCAGTACTTC; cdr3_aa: CSVKPHGETQYF
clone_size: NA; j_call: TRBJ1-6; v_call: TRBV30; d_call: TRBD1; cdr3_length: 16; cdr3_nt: TGTGCCTGGAGTGTCGAGTATCGGACAGGGGATTCACCCCTCCACTTT; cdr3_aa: CAWSVEYRTGDSPLHF
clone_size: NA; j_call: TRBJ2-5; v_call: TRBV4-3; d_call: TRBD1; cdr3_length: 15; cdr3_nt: TGCGCCAGCAGCCCGGGACAGGGGAATCAAGAGACCCAGTACTTC; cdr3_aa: CASSPGQGNQETQYF
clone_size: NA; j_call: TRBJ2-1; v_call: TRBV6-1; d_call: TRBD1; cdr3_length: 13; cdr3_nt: TGTGCCAGCAGGGACAGGTACTTCAATGAGCAGTTCTTC; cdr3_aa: CASRDRYFNEQFF
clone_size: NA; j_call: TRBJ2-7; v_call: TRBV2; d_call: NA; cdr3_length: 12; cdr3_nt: TGTGCCAGCAGTTCGGACACCTACGAGCAGTACTTC; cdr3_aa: CASSSDTYEQYF
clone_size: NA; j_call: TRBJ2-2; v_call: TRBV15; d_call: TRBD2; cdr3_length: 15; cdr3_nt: TGTGCCACCGGGCTAGCGGGGGGGCTCACCGGGGAGCTGTTTTTT; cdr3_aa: CATGLAGGLTGELFF
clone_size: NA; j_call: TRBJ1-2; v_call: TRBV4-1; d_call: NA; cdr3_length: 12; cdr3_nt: TGCGCCAGCAGCCTGGGGCTTGATAGCTACACCTTC; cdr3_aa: CASSLGLDSYTF
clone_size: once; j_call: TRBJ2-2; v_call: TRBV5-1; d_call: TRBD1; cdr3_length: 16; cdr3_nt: TGCGCCAGCACCCCCATAAGTGGCAGGGGGAGCGGGGAGCTGTTTTTT; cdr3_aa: CASTPISGRGSGELFF
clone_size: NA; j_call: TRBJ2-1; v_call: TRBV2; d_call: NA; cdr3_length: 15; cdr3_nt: TGTGCCAGCAGTGAGGGACAAGGCCACTCCAATGAGCAGTTCTTC; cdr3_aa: CASSEGQGHSNEQFF
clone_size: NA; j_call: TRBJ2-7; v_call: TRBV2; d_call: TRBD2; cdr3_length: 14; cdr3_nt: TGTGCCAGCAGTCCCGGGACTAGCTTTTACGAGCAGTACTTC; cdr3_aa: CASSPGTSFYEQYF
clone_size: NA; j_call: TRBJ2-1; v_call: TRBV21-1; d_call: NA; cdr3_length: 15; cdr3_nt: TGTGCCAGCAGCAAAGCGGCGGGAGTTTCCGATGAGCAGTTCTTC; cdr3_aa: CASSKAAGVSDEQFF